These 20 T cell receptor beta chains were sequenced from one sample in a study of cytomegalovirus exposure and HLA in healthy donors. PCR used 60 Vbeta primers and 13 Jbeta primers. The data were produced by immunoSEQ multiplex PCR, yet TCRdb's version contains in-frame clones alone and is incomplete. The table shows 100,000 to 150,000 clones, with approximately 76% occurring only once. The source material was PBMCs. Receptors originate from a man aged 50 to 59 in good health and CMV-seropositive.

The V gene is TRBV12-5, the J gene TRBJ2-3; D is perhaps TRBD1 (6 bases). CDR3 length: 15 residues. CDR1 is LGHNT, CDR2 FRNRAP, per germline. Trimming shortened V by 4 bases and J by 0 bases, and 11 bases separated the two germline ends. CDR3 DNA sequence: TGTGCTAGTGGTTCCTGGGACACTAGCACAGATACGCAGTATTTT. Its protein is CASGSWDTSTDTQYF.

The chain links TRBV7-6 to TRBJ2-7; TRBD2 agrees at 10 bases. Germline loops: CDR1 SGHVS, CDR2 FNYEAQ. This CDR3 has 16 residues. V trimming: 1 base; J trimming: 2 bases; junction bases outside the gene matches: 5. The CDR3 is CASSLELAGITYEQYF. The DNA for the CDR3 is TGTGCCAGCAGCTTAGAACTAGCGGGGATAACCTACGAGCAGTACTTC.

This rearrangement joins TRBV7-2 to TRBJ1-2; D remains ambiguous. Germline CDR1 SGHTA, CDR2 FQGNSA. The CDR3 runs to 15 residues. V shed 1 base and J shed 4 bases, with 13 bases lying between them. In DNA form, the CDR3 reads TGTGCCAGCAGCTTAGGGTCAGGAACTGGCTATGGCTACACCTTC. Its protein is CASSLGSGTGYGYTF.

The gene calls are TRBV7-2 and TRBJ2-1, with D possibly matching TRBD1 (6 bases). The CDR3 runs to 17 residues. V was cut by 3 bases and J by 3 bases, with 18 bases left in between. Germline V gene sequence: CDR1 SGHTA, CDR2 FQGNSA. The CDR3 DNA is TGTGCCAGCAGCTTCGGAACGAGCAGGGGCCTCTACAATGAGCAGTTCTTC. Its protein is CASSFGTSRGLYNEQFF. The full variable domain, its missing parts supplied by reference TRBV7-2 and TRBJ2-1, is GAGVSQSPSNKVTEKGKDVELRCDPISGHTALYWYRQSLGQGLEFLIYFQGNSAPDKSGLPSDRFSAERTGGSVSTLTIQRTQQEDSAVYLCASSFGTSRGLYNEQFFGPGTRLTVL.

CDR3 nucleotide sequence: TGTGCCAGCAGCTTAGAAGCAGGGTGGCAAGAGACCCAGTACTTC. Translation gives CASSLEAGWQETQYF. The V and J genes are TRBV11-2 and TRBJ2-5, with a tentative D call TRBD1 (5 bases). This CDR3 contains 15 residues. From germline, CDR1 is SGHAT and CDR2 FQNNGV. With 0 bases removed from V and 2 bases from J, the gap between germline ends came to 10 bases.

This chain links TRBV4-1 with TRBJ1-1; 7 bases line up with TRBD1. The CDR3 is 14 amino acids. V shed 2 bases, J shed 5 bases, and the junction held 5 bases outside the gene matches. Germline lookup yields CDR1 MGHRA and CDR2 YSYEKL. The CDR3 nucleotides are TGCGCCAGCAGCCAAACAGGGGTGGATACTGAAGCTTTCTTT. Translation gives CASSQTGVDTEAFF.

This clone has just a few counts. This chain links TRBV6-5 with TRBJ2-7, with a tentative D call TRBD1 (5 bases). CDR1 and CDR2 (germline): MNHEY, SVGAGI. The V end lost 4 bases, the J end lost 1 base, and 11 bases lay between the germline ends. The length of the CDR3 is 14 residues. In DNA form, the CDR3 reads TGTGCCAGCAGTTTGTCCAGGGATTCCTACGAGCAGTACTTC. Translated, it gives CASSLSRDSYEQYF.

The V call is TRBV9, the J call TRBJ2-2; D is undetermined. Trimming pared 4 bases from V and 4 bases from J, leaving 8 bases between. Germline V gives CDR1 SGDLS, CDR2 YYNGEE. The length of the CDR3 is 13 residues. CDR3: CASSPSPTGELFF. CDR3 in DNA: TGTGCCAGCAGCCCCAGTCCCACCGGGGAGCTGTTTTTT.

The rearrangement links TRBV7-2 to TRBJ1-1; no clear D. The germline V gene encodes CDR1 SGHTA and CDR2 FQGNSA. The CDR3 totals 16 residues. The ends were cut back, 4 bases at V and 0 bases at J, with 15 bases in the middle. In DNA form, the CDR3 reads TGTGCCAGCAGCTCGCAACCCTCGTTAGTGAACACTGAAGCTTTCTTT. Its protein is CASSSQPSLVNTEAFF.

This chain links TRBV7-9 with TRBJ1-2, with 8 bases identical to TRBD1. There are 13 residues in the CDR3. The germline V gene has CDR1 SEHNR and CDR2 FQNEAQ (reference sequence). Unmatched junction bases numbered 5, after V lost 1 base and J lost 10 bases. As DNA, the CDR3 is TGTGCCAGCAGCTTAGGGGGGGGACAGGCCTACACCTTC. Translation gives CASSLGGGQAYTF.

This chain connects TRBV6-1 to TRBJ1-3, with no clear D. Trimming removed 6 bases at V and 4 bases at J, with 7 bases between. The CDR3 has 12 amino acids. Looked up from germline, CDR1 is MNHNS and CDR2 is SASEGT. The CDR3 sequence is CASRAIGNTIYF. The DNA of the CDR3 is TGTGCCAGCAGGGCAATAGGAAACACCATATATTTT.

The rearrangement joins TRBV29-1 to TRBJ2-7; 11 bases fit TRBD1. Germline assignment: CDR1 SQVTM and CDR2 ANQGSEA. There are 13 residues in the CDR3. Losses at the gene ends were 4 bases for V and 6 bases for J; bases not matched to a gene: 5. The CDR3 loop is CSVVGQGAPEQYF. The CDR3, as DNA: TGCAGCGTTGTCGGACAGGGGGCCCCCGAGCAGTACTTC.

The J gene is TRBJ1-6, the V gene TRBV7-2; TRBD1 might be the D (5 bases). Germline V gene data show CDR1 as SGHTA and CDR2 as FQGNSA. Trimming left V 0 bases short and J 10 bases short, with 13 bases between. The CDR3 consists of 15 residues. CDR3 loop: CASSLAQGGWSPLHF. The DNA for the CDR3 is TGTGCCAGCAGCTTAGCCCAGGGAGGGTGGTCACCCCTCCACTTT.

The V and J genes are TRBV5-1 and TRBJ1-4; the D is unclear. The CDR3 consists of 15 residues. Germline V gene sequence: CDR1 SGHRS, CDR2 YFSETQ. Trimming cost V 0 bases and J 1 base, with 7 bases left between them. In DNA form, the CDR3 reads TGCGCCAGCAGCTTGGCGGCGGGAACTAATGAAAAACTGTTTTTT. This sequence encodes CASSLAAGTNEKLFF.

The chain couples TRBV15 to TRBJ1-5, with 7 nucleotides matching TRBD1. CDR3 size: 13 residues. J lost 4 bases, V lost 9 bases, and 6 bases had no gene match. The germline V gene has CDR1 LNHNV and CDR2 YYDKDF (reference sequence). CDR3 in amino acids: CATTGQQNQPQHF. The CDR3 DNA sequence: TGTGCCACGACGGGACAGCAGAATCAGCCCCAGCATTTT. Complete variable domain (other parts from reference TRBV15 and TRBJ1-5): DAMVIQNPRYQVTQFGKPVTLSCSQTLNHNVMYWYQQKSSQAPKLLFHYYDKDFNNEADTPDNFQSRRPNTSFCFLDIRSPGLGDTAMYLCATTGQQNQPQHFGDGTRLSIL.

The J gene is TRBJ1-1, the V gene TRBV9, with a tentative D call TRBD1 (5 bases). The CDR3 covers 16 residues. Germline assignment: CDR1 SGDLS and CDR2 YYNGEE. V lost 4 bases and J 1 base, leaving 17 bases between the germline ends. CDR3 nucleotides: TGTGCCAGCAGCCCATGGGGGGTAGGCGCGAACACTGAAGCTTTCTTT. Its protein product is CASSPWGVGANTEAFF.

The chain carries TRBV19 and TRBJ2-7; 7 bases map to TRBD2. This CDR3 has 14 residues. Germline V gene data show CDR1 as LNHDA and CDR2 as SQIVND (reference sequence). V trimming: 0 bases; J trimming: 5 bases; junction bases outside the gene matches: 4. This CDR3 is CASSIDPSGDEQYF. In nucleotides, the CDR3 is TGTGCCAGTAGTATAGATCCTAGCGGTGACGAGCAGTACTTC.

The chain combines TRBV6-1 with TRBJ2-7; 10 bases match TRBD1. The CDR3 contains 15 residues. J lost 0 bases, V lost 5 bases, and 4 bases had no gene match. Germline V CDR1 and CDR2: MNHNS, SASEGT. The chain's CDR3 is CASSSRTGGSYEQYF. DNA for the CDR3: TGTGCCAGCAGTTCAAGGACAGGGGGCTCCTACGAGCAGTACTTC.

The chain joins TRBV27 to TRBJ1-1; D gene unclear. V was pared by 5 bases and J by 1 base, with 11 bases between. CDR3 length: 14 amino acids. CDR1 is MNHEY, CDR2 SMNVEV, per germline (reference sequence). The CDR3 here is CASSRWARNTEAFF. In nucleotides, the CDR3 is TGTGCCAGCAGTAGATGGGCCAGGAACACTGAAGCTTTCTTT.

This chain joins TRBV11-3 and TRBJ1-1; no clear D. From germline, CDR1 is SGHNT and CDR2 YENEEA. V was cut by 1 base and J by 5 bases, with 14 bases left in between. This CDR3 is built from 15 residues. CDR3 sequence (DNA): TGTGCCAGCAGCTTAGTAGACGGGTTGGGTACTGAAGCTTTCTTT. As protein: CASSLVDGLGTEAFF.